This TCR beta chain was captured by sequencing in a study of T-cell reconstitution after alpha-beta-depleted transplantation in children. Findings and caveats of the study: Surviving thymic progenitors and recipient T cells were the source of high TCRbeta diversity at day 60 in some patients.

This clonotype was seen at least ten times. Its target is not known. V lost 4 bases, J lost 2 bases, and 12 bases lay in between. This CDR3 is 14 amino acids long. Germline CDR1 and CDR2: SEHNR and FQNEAQ (reference sequence). Unique molecular identifiers were used in preparing the TCRbeta library. Each CDR3 protein gets one entry after TCRdb re-called the PCR reads with MiXCR. This table holds roughly 200,000 distinct CDR3 sequences, 7% to 9% found once. The chain uses TRBV7-9 and TRBJ2-7, with D possibly being TRBD1 (5 bases). The sequencing here drew on PBMCs, mostly from graft donor cells, taken 360 days after TCRalphabeta/CD19-depleted stem cell transplant. The sequence was collected from a male patient between 2 and 15 years old who had a stem cell transplant for acute myeloid leukemia, so the T cells may come from the graft donor. The CDR3 DNA reads as TGTGCCAGCAGCTCGGACCAGGGCGCCTACGAGCAGTACTTC. Translation gives CASSSDQGAYEQYF.